This TCR beta chain originates from a study of blood T cell repertoires in COVID-19 (dated by TCRdb to between 2020 and 2021). The study in broad terms: Samples from collaborators originated in the United States, Italy and Spain and spanned both the acute and convalescent phases of COVID-19. Where available, HLA class I and class II types were obtained from metadata supplied by the sample provider rather than from assay-based typing. The repertoires were released in a freely available public database meant as a resource for research on the immune response to SARS-CoV-2. A de-identified subject ID, COVID-19 status, age in years and sex were almost always included in the sample metadata. The dataset comprised deeply sampled blood TCRbeta repertoires from subjects exposed to, actively infected with, or recovered from COVID-19. Samples were obtained from the ongoing ImmuneRACE study (first 160 participants) and from 1,254 subjects provided by 6 global collaborators. The prospective study material was composed of cDNA or gDNA derived from T cells, B-cell-depleted T cells, or PBMCs. The full study reports these points: The amount of clinical and demographic metadata varied by source and participant and was provided uncurated.

The immunoSEQ Assay, a bias-controlled multiplex PCR, was used to amplify TCRbeta CDR3 regions from genomic DNA. The original pipeline was this. Nucleated cell counts per sample were estimated from amplification of reference gene primers within the assay. To quantify the absolute abundance of each unique TCRbeta CDR3 rearrangement, sequence reads were collapsed and filtered. Productive Simpson clonality was computed per sample as the square root of Simpson's diversity index over productive rearrangements. The source is immuneACCESS, and TCRdb retained only in-frame sequences with V and J called. Part of the clones is not carried over; for the studies checked, unresolved V genes explain less than half of this, and the remainder is unexplained. The V and J calls and clone size come from that table; D and trimming were worked out from the DNA. The sample table records some 160,000 clones; just under 90% of these occur just once. The ten largest clones take up 10% to 13% of the sample.

Germline trimming amounts to 0 bases on V and 3 bases on J, with 6 as the count of junction bases outside the gene matches. There are 17 amino acids in the CDR3, from cysteine to phenylalanine inclusive. The CDR3 DNA has 51 bases and is translated from base 1. Based on the germline V gene, the CDR1 and CDR2 sequences are MNHNS and SASEGT. This clone was picked up one time. This receptor's antigen is unknown. Base qualities are not recorded, but no much larger clone differs from it by a single base. In Seattle, one collaborating source enrolled patients while the infection was active and tracked those patients longitudinally over the course of disease. Whole blood was collected in K2EDTA tubes by collaborating institutions according to the institutions' own protocols. Collaborator samples were shipped for TCRbeta analysis as frozen whole blood, isolated PBMCs, or DNA extracted from either sample type.

Source material: peripheral blood. This receptor was obtained from a woman in her seventies with COVID-19, enrolled during active disease. The rearranged segments are TRBV6-1 and TRBJ2-2; a stretch of 8 junction bases matches TRBD2. The CDR3 reads as follows: CASSEAGRAEDTGELFF. The sequenced DNA: TGTGCCAGCAGTGAAGCCGGGAGGGCGGAAGACACCGGGGAGCTGTTTTTT.